The rows below give T cell receptor beta chains drawn from one sample of a study of blood T cell repertoires in COVID-19. The table came from immunoSEQ multiplex PCR; TCRdb's copy has only in-frame clones and leaves some out. The sample lists over 250,000 clones, around 79% seen once, with over 3% in the top ten. The sequenced material came from peripheral blood. The receptors originated from a woman at least 80 years old with acute or convalescent COVID-19. The CDR3 runs from the conserved cysteine through the conserved F or W. D genes are given only for firm matches. Not every row has a clone size; where given, it reads once, few, many or a size class.

d_call,clone_size,j_call,v_call,cdr3_aa,cdr3_nt
TRBD1,few,TRBJ1-1,TRBV4-1,CASSQAWTGGLRAFF,TGCGCCAGCAGCCAGGCTTGGACAGGGGGCCTTCGTGCTTTCTTT
NA,NA,TRBJ2-5,TRBV5-1,CASSQPGETQYF,TGCGCCAGCAGCCAACCCGGAGAGACCCAGTACTTC
TRBD1,NA,TRBJ1-2,TRBV7-2,CASSLDWADRGDGYTF,TGTGCCAGCAGCTTAGATTGGGCGGACAGGGGGGATGGCTACACCTTC
NA,NA,TRBJ1-3,TRBV19,CASLRGGIGNTIYF,TGTGCCAGCCTAAGGGGTGGCATCGGAAACACCATATATTTT
NA,NA,TRBJ1-2,TRBV11-2,CASSIQGFYGYTF,TGTGCCAGCAGCATCCAGGGGTTCTATGGCTACACCTTC
NA,NA,TRBJ2-5,TRBV21-1,CASSARLAGNQETQYF,TGTGCCAGCAGCGCGCGACTAGCGGGGAACCAAGAGACCCAGTACTTC
NA,NA,TRBJ1-2,TRBV15,CATSRGGSGGDGYTF,TGTGCCACCAGCAGGGGCGGTTCTGGGGGCGATGGCTACACCTTC
NA,NA,TRBJ2-5,TRBV28,CASSLSQGLAEETQYF,TGTGCCAGCAGTTTATCCCAGGGATTGGCTGAAGAGACCCAGTACTTC
NA,NA,TRBJ1-1,TRBV30,CAWSVNRGGASNTEAFF,TGTGCCTGGAGTGTAAACCGAGGCGGGGCCTCGAACACTGAAGCTTTCTTT
TRBD2,NA,TRBJ2-7,TRBV11-2,CASSLGRVAGGYEQYF,TGTGCCAGCAGCTTAGGAAGGGTAGCGGGAGGCTACGAGCAGTACTTC